This record looks at one T cell receptor beta chain sequence and its context. Its target is unknown. PCR involved 60 Vbeta and 13 Jbeta primers. The method was immunoSEQ multiplex PCR; TCRdb's version includes in-frame clones alone and lacks a portion of them. The sample data list 60,000 or so clones. CDR1 SEHNR and CDR2 FQNEAQ come from the germline V gene (reference sequence). Trimming at V came to 4 bases and at J to 4 bases, leaving 5 bases not matched to a gene. The CDR3 has 15 amino acids. The sample originates from a study of cytomegalovirus exposure and HLA in healthy donors. Study-wide results and limits: The investigators catalogued 164 TCR beta chains as cytomegalovirus-associated.

The rearrangement joins TRBV7-9 to TRBJ2-1; 9 nucleotides line up with TRBD2. The sequencing input was PBMCs. This receptor was obtained from a woman aged 18-29 years in good health and CMV-seronegative. CDR3: CASSSNSGRYNEQFF. In DNA form, the CDR3 reads TGTGCCAGCAGCTCAAACAGCGGGAGGTACAATGAGCAGTTCTTC.